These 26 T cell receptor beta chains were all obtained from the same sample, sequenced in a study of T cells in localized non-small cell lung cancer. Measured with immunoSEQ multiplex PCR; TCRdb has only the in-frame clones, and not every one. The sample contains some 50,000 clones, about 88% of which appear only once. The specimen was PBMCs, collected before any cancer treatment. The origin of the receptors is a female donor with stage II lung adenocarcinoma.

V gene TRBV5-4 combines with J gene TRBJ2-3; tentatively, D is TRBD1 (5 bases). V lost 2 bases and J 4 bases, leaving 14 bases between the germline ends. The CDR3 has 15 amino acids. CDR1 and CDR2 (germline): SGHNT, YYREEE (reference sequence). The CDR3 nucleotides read TGTGCCAGCAGCTTAGGGGATTTAAGGGCAGATACGCAGTATTTT. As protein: CASSLGDLRADTQYF.

The CDR3 sequence is CASSHSGGAVGHEQFF. In DNA form, the CDR3 reads TGTGCCAGCAGTCATAGCGGGGGGGCGGTTGGCCATGAGCAGTTCTTC. The chain uses TRBV27 and TRBJ2-1; TRBD2 agrees at 11 bases. The germline V gene has CDR1 MNHEY and CDR2 SMNVEV (reference sequence). This CDR3 comprises 16 residues. Trimming removed 5 bases from V and 8 bases from J; junction bases left unmatched: 11.

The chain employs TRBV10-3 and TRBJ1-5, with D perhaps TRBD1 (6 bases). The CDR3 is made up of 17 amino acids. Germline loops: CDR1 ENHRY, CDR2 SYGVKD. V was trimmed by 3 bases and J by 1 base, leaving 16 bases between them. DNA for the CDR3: TGTGCCATCAGTGAAGTAAACAGGGAGGACAGCAATCAGCCCCAGCATTTT. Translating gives CAISEVNREDSNQPQHF.

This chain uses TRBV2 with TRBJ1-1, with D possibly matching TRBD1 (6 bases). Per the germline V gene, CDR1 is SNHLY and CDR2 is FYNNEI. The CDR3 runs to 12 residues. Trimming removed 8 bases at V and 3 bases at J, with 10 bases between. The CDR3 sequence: CASLRGDTEAFF. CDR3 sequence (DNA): TGTGCCAGCCTGAGGGGGGACACTGAAGCTTTCTTT. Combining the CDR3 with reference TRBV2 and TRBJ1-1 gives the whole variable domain EPEVTQTPSHQVTQMGQEVILRCVPISNHLYFYWYRQILGQKVEFLVSFYNNEISEKSEIFDDQFSVERPDGSNFTLKIRSTKLEDSAMYFCASLRGDTEAFFGQGTRLTVV.

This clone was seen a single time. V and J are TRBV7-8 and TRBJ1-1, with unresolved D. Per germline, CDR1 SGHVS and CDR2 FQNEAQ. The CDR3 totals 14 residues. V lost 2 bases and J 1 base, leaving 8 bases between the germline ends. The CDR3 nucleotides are TGTGCCAGCAGCTTAACAGTCGGGAACACTGAAGCTTTCTTT. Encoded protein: CASSLTVGNTEAFF.

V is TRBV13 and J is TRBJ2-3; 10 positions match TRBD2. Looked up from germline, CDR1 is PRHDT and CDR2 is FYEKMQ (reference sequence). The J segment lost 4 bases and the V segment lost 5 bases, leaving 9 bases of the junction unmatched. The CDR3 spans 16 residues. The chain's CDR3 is CASSQAQRGGADTQYF. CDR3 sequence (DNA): TGTGCCAGCAGCCAAGCCCAGCGGGGGGGGGCAGATACGCAGTATTTT.

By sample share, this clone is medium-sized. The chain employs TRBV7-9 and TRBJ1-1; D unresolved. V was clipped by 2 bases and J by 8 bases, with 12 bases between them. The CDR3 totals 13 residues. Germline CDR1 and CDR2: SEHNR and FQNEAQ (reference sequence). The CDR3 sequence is CASSLMGGREAFF. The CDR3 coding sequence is TGTGCCAGCAGCTTAATGGGCGGGAGGGAAGCTTTCTTT.

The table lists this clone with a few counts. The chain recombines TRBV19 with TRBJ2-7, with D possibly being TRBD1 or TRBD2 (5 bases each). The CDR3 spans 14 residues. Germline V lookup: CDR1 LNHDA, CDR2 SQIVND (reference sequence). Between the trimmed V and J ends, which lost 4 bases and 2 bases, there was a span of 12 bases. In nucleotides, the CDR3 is TGTGCCAGTAGTAAATTTCAGGGAGCCTACGAGCAGTACTTC. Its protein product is CASSKFQGAYEQYF.

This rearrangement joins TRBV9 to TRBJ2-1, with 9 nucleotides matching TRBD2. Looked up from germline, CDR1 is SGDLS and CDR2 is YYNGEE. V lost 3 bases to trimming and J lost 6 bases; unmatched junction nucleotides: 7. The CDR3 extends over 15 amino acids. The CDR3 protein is CASSELAGLVNEQFF. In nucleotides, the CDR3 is TGTGCCAGCAGCGAGCTAGCGGGGTTGGTCAATGAGCAGTTCTTC.

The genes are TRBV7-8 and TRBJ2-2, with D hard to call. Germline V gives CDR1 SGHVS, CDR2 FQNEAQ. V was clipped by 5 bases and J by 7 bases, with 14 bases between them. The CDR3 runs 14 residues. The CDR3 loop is CASSALVGVGELFF. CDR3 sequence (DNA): TGTGCCAGCAGCGCGCTGGTTGGGGTCGGGGAGCTGTTTTTT.

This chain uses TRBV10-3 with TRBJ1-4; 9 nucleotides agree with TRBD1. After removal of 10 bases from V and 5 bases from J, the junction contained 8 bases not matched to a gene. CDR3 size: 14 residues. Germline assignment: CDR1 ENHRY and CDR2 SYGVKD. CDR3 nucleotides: TGTGCCACTGCTTCGACAGGGGGGAATGAAAAACTGTTTTTT. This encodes CATASTGGNEKLFF.

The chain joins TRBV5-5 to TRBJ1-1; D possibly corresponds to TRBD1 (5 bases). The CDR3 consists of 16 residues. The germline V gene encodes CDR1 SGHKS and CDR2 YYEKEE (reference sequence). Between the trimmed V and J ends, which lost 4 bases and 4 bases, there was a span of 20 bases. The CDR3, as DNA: TGTGCCAGCAGCCCGAGTCAGGGTGAAATCCGCACTGAAGCTTTCTTT. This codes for CASSPSQGEIRTEAFF.

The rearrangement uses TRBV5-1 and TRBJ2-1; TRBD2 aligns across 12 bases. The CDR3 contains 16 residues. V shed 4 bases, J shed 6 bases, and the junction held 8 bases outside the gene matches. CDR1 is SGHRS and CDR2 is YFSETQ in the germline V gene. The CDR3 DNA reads TGCGCCAGCAGCGCGACCCCTAGCGGGGGGGCCAATGAGCAGTTCTTC. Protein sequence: CASSATPSGGANEQFF.

In nucleotides, the CDR3 is TGTGCCAGCAGCTTGTGGGGGGATGAGCAGTTCTTC. Translated: CASSLWGDEQFF. The V call is TRBV7-9, the J call TRBJ2-1, with D perhaps TRBD2 (6 bases). Germline CDR1 is SEHNR and CDR2 is FQNEAQ (reference sequence). There are 12 residues in the CDR3. Deletions cut 3 bases from V and 8 bases from J, with 8 bases between.

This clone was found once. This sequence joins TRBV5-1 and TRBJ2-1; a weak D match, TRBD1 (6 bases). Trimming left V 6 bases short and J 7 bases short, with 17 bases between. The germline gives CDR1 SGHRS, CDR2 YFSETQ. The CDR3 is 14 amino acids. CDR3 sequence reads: CASTLGGIGNEQFF. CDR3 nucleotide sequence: TGCGCCAGCACCTTAGGGGGAATTGGAAATGAGCAGTTCTTC.

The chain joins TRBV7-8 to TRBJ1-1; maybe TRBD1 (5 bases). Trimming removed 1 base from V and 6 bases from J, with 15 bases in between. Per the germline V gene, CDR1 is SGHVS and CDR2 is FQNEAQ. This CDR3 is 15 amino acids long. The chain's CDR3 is CASSLEGRVGSEAFF. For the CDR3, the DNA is TGTGCCAGCAGCTTAGAGGGCAGGGTGGGGTCTGAAGCTTTCTTT.

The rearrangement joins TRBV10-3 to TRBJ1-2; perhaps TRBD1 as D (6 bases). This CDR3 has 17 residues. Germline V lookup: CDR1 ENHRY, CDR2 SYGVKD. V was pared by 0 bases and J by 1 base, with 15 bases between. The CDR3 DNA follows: TGTGCCATCAGTGAGTCGGTCACAGGGTTGGGTAACTATGGCTACACCTTC. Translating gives CAISESVTGLGNYGYTF.

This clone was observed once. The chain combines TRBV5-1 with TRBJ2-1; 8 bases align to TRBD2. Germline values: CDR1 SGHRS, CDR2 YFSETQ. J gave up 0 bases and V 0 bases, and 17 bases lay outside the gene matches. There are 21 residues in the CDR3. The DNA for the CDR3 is TGCGCCAGCAGCTTGGATAGGACTAGCTTAAGGTGGGGTGACTCCTACAATGAGCAGTTCTTC. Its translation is CASSLDRTSLRWGDSYNEQFF.

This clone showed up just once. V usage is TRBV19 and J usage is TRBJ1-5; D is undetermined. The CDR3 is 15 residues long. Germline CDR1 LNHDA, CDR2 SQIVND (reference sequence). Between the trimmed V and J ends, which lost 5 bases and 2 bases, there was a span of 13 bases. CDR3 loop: CASSSSYVGNQPQHF. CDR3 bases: TGTGCCAGTAGTTCCTCCTACGTTGGCAATCAGCCCCAGCATTTT. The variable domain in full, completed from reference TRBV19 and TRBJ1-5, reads DGGITQSPKYLFRKEGQNVTLSCEQNLNHDAMYWYRQDPGQGLRLIYYSQIVNDFQKGDIAEGYSVSREKKESFPLTVTSAQKNPTAFYLCASSSSYVGNQPQHFGDGTRLSIL.

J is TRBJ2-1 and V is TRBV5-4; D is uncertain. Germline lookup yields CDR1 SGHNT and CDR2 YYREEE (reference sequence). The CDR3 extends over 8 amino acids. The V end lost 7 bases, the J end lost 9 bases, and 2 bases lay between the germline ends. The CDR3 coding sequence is TGTGCCAGCGGTGAGCAGTTCTTC. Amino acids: CASGEQFF.

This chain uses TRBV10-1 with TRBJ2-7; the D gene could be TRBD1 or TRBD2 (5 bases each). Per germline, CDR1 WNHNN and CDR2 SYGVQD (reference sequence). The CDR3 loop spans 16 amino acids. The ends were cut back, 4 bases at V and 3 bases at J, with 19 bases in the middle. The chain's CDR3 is CASSGGSGRRGYEQYF. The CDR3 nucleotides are TGCGCCAGCAGTGGGGGGTCGGGACGTCGTGGCTACGAGCAGTACTTC.

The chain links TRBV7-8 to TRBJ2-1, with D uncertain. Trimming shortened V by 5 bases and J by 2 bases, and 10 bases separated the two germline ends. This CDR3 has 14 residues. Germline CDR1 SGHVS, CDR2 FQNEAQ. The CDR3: CASSPSTAYNEQFF. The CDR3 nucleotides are TGTGCCAGCAGCCCTTCAACTGCCTACAATGAGCAGTTCTTC. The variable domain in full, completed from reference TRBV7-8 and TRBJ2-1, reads GAGVSQSPRYKVAKRGQDVALRCDPISGHVSLFWYQQALGQGPEFLTYFQNEAQLDKSGLPSDRFFAERPEGSVSTLKIQRTQQEDSAVYLCASSPSTAYNEQFFGPGTRLTVL.

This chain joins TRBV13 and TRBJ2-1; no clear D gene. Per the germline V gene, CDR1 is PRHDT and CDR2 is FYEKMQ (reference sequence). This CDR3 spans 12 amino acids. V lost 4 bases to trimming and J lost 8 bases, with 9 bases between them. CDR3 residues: CASSSAPDEQFF. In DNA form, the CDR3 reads TGTGCCAGCAGCTCGGCTCCGGATGAGCAGTTCTTC.

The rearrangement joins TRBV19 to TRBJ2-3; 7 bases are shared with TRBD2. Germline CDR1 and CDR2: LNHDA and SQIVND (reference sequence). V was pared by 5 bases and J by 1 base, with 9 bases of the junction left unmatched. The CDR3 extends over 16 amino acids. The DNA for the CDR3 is TGTGCCAGTAGTGGGGTGTCCCGGGGGGGCACAGATACGCAGTATTTT. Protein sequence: CASSGVSRGGTDTQYF.

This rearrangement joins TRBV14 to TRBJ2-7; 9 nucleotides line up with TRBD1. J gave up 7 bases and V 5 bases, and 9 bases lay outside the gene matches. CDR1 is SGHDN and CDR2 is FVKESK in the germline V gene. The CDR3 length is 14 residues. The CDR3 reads CASSSGTGITEQYF. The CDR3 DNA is TGTGCCAGCAGCTCCGGGACAGGGATTACGGAGCAGTACTTC.

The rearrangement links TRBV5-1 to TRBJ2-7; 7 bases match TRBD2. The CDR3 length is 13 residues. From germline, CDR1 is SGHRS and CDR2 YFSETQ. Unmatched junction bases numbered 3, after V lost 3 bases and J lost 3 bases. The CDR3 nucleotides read TGCGCCAGCAGCTGGGAGGGCAACTACGAGCAGTACTTC. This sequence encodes CASSWEGNYEQYF.